Sequencing of this T cell receptor beta chain was carried out in a study of beta chain features in type 1 diabetes. Across the study: Investigators examined 85 million to 110 million sorted cells across all samples. Broader study findings: Any PCR bias toward short templates would affect both groups alike. All four CD4+ subsets from Type 1 diabetes patients carried moderately but significantly shorter TCRB CDR3s. Fewer junction insertions and more nucleotide deletions appeared in type 1 diabetes patients.

CDR1 SQVTM and CDR2 ANQGSEA come from the germline V gene. V lost 4 bases to trimming and J lost 1 base, with 14 bases between them. CDR3 size: 14 residues. The study reverse transcribed the entire isolated RNA, so it sequenced expressed TCRB transcripts. The data were produced by immunoSEQ multiplex PCR, yet TCRdb's version contains in-frame clones alone and is incomplete. The data contain around 250,000 clones, approximately 20% of them singletons. A remark on this clone: Its antigen is not identified.

The clonotype originates from a woman aged 40 to 50 with type 1 diabetes. Sequencing input: naive CD4+ T cells from blood. The genes are TRBV29-1 and TRBJ2-7, with D maybe TRBD1 (7 bases). CDR3 sequence (DNA): TGCAGCGTTGGGCCCGGGGGACAGTCCTACGAGCAGTACTTC. It codes for CSVGPGGQSYEQYF.